This is a list of T cell receptor beta chains from one sample in a study of cytomegalovirus exposure and HLA in healthy donors. Libraries were prepared by immunoSEQ multiplex PCR; TCRdb keeps only in-frame clonotypes and omits some of them. The data hold about 84,000 clones, with more than 50% observed a single time. Material for sequencing was PBMCs. The receptors stem from a woman aged 35 to 49 in good health and CMV-seropositive. Both conserved end residues are part of each CDR3. D genes are given only for firm matches. Expanded clones are given a class, and other clones once, few, many or no size at all.

>NA|15|TRBV4-1|TRBD2|TRBJ2-1
CASSQDGTSGNEQFF
TGCGCCAGCAGCCAAGATGGGACTAGCGGAAATGAGCAGTTCTTC
>NA|16|TRBV4-1|TRBD1|TRBJ1-5
CASSQETGVSNQPQHF
TGCGCCAGCAGCCAAGAAACAGGGGTGAGCAATCAGCCCCAGCATTTT
>NA|12|TRBV2|NA|TRBJ1-3
CASSSGGDTIYF
TGTGCCAGCAGCTCGGGGGGGGACACCATATATTTT
>few|12|TRBV4-1|NA|TRBJ2-3
CASSLAADTQYF
TGCGCCAGCAGCTTAGCGGCAGATACGCAGTATTTT
>NA|14|TRBV27|TRBD1|TRBJ1-1
CASSLRGGNTEAFF
TGTGCCAGCAGTTTGCGAGGGGGCAACACTGAAGCTTTCTTT
>NA|15|TRBV7-2|TRBD2|TRBJ2-7
CASSPRLAGGYEQYF
TGTGCCAGCAGCCCTCGACTAGCGGGAGGATACGAGCAGTACTTC
>NA|14|TRBV5-1|TRBD2|TRBJ2-3
CASSAAGAADTQYF
TGCGCCAGCAGCGCAGCGGGAGCCGCAGATACGCAGTATTTT
>NA|17|TRBV4-3|TRBD1|TRBJ2-1
CASSQARGPGSYNEQFF
TGCGCCAGCAGCCAAGCTAGGGGGCCGGGCTCCTACAATGAGCAGTTCTTC
>NA|16|TRBV4-3|TRBD2|TRBJ2-3
CASSQDGRGGADTQYF
TGCGCCAGCAGCCAAGATGGGAGGGGAGGGGCGGATACGCAGTATTTT
>NA|13|TRBV28|NA|TRBJ2-7
CASDRGRGYEQYF
TGTGCCAGCGATCGCGGCAGGGGCTACGAGCAGTACTTC
>NA|16|TRBV27|TRBD2|TRBJ2-7
CASSLVVAGGPGEQYF
TGTGCCAGCAGTTTAGTTGTAGCGGGAGGGCCTGGGGAGCAGTACTTC
>NA|17|TRBV11-2|TRBD1|TRBJ1-1
CASSPGQGKKMNTEAFF
TGTGCCAGCAGCCCGGGACAGGGGAAGAAGATGAACACTGAAGCTTTCTTT
>NA|14|TRBV4-2|NA|TRBJ2-7
CASSPLGELNEQYF
TGTGCCAGCAGCCCCCTTGGGGAGCTCAACGAGCAGTACTTC
>NA|14|TRBV28|NA|TRBJ1-1
CASSWGGGNTEAFF
TGTGCCAGCAGTTGGGGGGGCGGGAACACTGAAGCTTTCTTT
>NA|15|TRBV4-2|NA|TRBJ1-2
CASSQDGPGYYGYTF
TGTGCCAGCAGCCAAGATGGCCCGGGGTACTATGGCTACACCTTC
>NA|14|TRBV7-8|NA|TRBJ2-7
CASSLGGTSYEQYF
TGTGCCAGCAGCCTCGGCGGGACCTCCTACGAGCAGTACTTC
>NA|15|TRBV27|NA|TRBJ1-2
CASSLSTASLDGYTF
TGTGCCAGCAGTTTATCGACCGCGTCCCTAGATGGCTACACCTTC
>NA|14|TRBV6-1|NA|TRBJ2-7
CASSPRQTNYEQYF
TGTGCCAGCAGTCCGCGACAGACAAACTACGAGCAGTACTTC
>NA|15|TRBV28|TRBD1|TRBJ1-4
CAIKGTGTAPEKLFF
TGTGCCATCAAAGGGACCGGGACAGCACCTGAAAAACTGTTTTTT
>NA|14|TRBV6-5|NA|TRBJ2-7
CASSRSTSSYEQYF
TGTGCCAGCAGTCGCTCTACTAGTTCCTACGAGCAGTACTTC
>NA|17|TRBV28|NA|TRBJ2-6
CASKEDSDRLGANVLTF
TGTGCCAGCAAGGAGGATAGTGACCGGCTTGGGGCCAACGTCCTGACTTTC
>NA|17|TRBV2|NA|TRBJ1-4
CASSERQAPSRGEKLFF
TGTGCCAGCAGTGAGAGACAGGCCCCGTCCCGAGGGGAAAAACTGTTTTTT
>NA|15|TRBV2|NA|TRBJ2-7
CASSEAWRSIYEQYF
TGTGCCAGCAGTGAAGCGTGGAGGTCCATCTACGAGCAGTACTTC
>NA|16|TRBV18|NA|TRBJ2-5
CASSPPPGAQGETQYF
TGTGCCAGCTCACCACCGCCAGGGGCCCAAGGGGAGACCCAGTACTTC
>NA|12|TRBV28|TRBD1|TRBJ1-2
CASSFGDRGLTF
TGTGCCAGCAGTTTCGGAGACAGGGGGCTTACCTTC
>once|14|TRBV7-3|NA|TRBJ2-7
CASSLTSASDEQYF
TGTGCCAGCAGCTTAACGTCGGCTAGCGACGAGCAGTACTTC
>few|15|TRBV18|TRBD2|TRBJ2-5
CASSPLAGAVETQYF
TGTGCCAGCTCACCCTTAGCGGGAGCGGTAGAGACCCAGTACTTC
>NA|14|TRBV2|TRBD1|TRBJ1-1
CASRDRASNTEAFF
TGTGCCAGCAGAGACAGGGCCTCCAACACTGAAGCTTTCTTT
>NA|14|TRBV28|NA|TRBJ1-1
CASSLGGMNTEAFF
TGTGCCAGCAGTTTAGGGGGGATGAACACTGAAGCTTTCTTT
>NA|14|TRBV5-1|NA|TRBJ2-2
CASSLRLEDGELFF
TGCGCCAGCAGCTTGAGGCTAGAGGACGGGGAGCTGTTTTTT
>NA|16|TRBV7-9|TRBD2|TRBJ2-1
CASSLRSGTSGIEQFF
TGTGCCAGCAGCTTACGAAGCGGGACTAGCGGGATAGAGCAGTTCTTC
>once|14|TRBV29-1|TRBD1|TRBJ1-4
CSAGTGQANEKLFF
TGCAGCGCTGGGACGGGACAGGCTAATGAAAAACTGTTTTTT
>NA|14|TRBV28|NA|TRBJ1-1
CASMSGVVYTEAFF
TGTGCCAGCATGAGCGGGGTTGTGTACACTGAAGCTTTCTTT
>NA|15|TRBV28|NA|TRBJ1-4
CASSIDTATNEKLFF
TGTGCCAGCAGTATCGACACTGCAACTAATGAAAAACTGTTTTTT
>NA|16|TRBV5-3|TRBD2|TRBJ2-3
CARTNQLAGATDTQYF
TGTGCCAGAACCAACCAACTAGCGGGAGCCACAGATACGCAGTATTTT
>NA|14|TRBV27|TRBD1|TRBJ2-7
CASSRAGQGYEQYF
TGTGCCAGCAGTCGTGCGGGACAGGGGTACGAGCAGTACTTC
>NA|15|TRBV2|TRBD1|TRBJ2-1
CASSRDRGSYNEQFF
TGTGCCAGCAGCAGAGACAGGGGCTCCTACAATGAGCAGTTCTTC
>NA|16|TRBV10-3|TRBD2|TRBJ2-2
CAISESAGGPTGELFF
TGTGCCATCAGTGAGTCTGCGGGAGGGCCCACCGGGGAGCTGTTTTTT
>NA|16|TRBV5-4|TRBD2|TRBJ2-3
CASSSRLAGVGDTQYF
TGTGCCAGCAGCTCCAGACTAGCGGGAGTAGGAGATACGCAGTATTTT
>NA|16|TRBV5-1|TRBD2|TRBJ2-5
CASSSGGLAVQETQYF
TGCGCCAGCAGCTCGGGGGGACTAGCGGTCCAAGAGACCCAGTACTTC
>few|15|TRBV11-2|NA|TRBJ2-3
CASSLDRLARDTQYF
TGTGCCAGCAGCTTAGATCGATTAGCGAGAGATACGCAGTATTTT
>NA|12|TRBV18|NA|TRBJ2-7
CASSATSYEQYF
TGTGCCAGCTCAGCCACGTCCTACGAGCAGTACTTC
>NA|15|TRBV4-2|TRBD1|TRBJ1-4
CASSQEGTGNEKLFF
TGTGCCAGCAGCCAGGAGGGGACAGGGAATGAAAAACTGTTTTTT
>NA|12|TRBV7-2|NA|TRBJ1-4
CASSAGFEKLFF
TGTGCCAGCAGCGCAGGTTTCGAAAAACTGTTTTTT
>NA|17|TRBV28|NA|TRBJ2-7
CASSLQLRIGDSYEQYF
TGTGCCAGCAGTTTACAGTTGCGGATCGGAGATTCCTACGAGCAGTACTTC
>NA|15|TRBV9|NA|TRBJ2-7
CASSEGSQFSYEQYF
TGTGCCAGCAGCGAGGGGTCTCAATTCTCCTACGAGCAGTACTTC
>NA|14|TRBV4-2|NA|TRBJ2-3
CASSQGGITDTQYF
TGTGCCAGCAGCCAAGGAGGGATCACAGATACGCAGTATTTT
>NA|15|TRBV5-4|TRBD1|TRBJ1-1
CASSLDRGRLTEAFF
TGTGCCAGCAGCTTGGACAGGGGGCGGCTCACTGAAGCTTTCTTT
>NA|12|TRBV27|NA|TRBJ1-1
CASSLQRGEAFF
TGTGCCAGCAGTTTACAACGGGGTGAAGCTTTCTTT